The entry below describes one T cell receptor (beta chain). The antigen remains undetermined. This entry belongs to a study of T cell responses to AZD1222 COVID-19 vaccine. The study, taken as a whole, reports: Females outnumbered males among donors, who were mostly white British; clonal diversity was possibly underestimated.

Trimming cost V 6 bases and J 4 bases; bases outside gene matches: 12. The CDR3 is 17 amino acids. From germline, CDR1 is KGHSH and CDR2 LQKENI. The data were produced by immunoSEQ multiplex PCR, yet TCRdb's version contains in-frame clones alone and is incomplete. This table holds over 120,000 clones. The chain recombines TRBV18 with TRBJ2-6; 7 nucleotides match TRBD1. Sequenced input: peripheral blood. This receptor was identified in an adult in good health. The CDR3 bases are TGTGCCAGCTCCTCCACGAGACAGGGAGCGGGGGCCAACGTCCTGACTTTC. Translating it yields CASSSTRQGAGANVLTF.